A selection of T cell receptor beta chains follows, all from one sample in a study of control samples from healthy donors and cancer patients. Measured with immunoSEQ multiplex PCR; TCRdb has only the in-frame clones, and not every one. The data hold over 150,000 clones, with approximately 94% observed a single time. Input material: blood. Source of these receptors: a man in his forties in good health. Each CDR3 is given without its conserved first and last residue. The size of a clone is reported for some rows only, either as once, few or many, or as a class for expanded clones.

TRBV7-8,TRBJ2-1,.,14,ASSGLGVAVYNEQF
TRBV11-2,TRBJ2-3,.,13,ASSSSGGGTDTQY
TRBV27,TRBJ1-2,.,10,ASRDRGEGYT
TRBV28,TRBJ1-2,.,11,ASSFRGSYGYT
TRBV29-1,TRBJ1-1,.,9,SVDRTIEAF
TRBV30,TRBJ1-4,once,13,AWRVGQGAVEKLF
TRBV5-1,TRBJ2-2,.,12,ASSIAARGGELF
TRBV12-3/TRBV12-4,TRBJ1-4,.,11,ASSQGDNEKLF
TRBV3-1/TRBV3-2,TRBJ1-1,once,13,ASSQGLGRDTEAF
TRBV30,TRBJ1-3,.,11,AWSSGDGNTIY
TRBV30,TRBJ1-5,.,11,AWSVQGNQPQH
TRBV3-1/TRBV3-2,TRBJ1-2,.,10,ASSQTGGSYT
TRBV28,TRBJ2-6,.,13,ASRQGAWGANVLT
TRBV11-2,TRBJ2-7,.,13,ASSLFNGRAYEQY
TRBV28,TRBJ1-4,.,15,ASSRDRGRTTNEKLF
TRBV3-1/TRBV3-2,TRBJ1-2,.,11,ASSRGVVYGYT
TRBV19,TRBJ1-2,.,11,ASTGLINYGYT
TRBV19,TRBJ1-2,.,11,ASSRQNNYGYT
TRBV9,TRBJ2-2,.,10,ASSVATGELF
TRBV6-1,TRBJ2-3,.,13,ASSLDSPPGRTQY
TRBV4-1,TRBJ2-7,.,13,ASSQQLAGELEQY
TRBV7-2,TRBJ2-7,.,14,ASSLELAGGLYEQY